Following are 32 T cell receptor beta chains from one sample sequenced in a study of early T cells in non-severe SARS-CoV-2 infection. TCRdb reprocessed the 5' RACE reads with MiXCR, giving one entry per CDR3 protein. The sample yields 55,000 to 70,000 distinct CDR3 sequences, 4% to 6% seen once. The source material was whole blood, sampled at baseline. The receptor source for this set is an adult who was a healthcare worker with PCR-confirmed SARS-CoV-2 infection or an uninfected control (not recorded which). The donor label of this sample is uncertain.

The J gene is TRBJ1-5, the V gene TRBV19; D remains unclear. This CDR3 is 15 amino acids long. V was cut by 2 bases and J by 2 bases, with 10 bases left in between. CDR1 is LNHDA, CDR2 SQIVND, per germline (reference sequence). The CDR3 region has the DNA TGTGCCAGTAGTATAAAGGGAGTGGGCAATCAGCCCCAGCATTTT. Encoded protein: CASSIKGVGNQPQHF.

In its sample, this clonotype was seen many times. This chain joins TRBV7-2 and TRBJ1-1; 11 nucleotides align to TRBD1. Unmatched junction bases numbered 3, after V lost 5 bases and J lost 1 base. Germline-derived CDR1 and CDR2 are SGHTA and FQGNSA. CDR3 length: 15 amino acids. The CDR3 nucleotides are TGTGCCAGCAGCGTAGGACAGGGGGCGAACACTGAAGCTTTCTTT. Residues: CASSVGQGANTEAFF.

This clonotype was observed many times. The chain joins TRBV6-6 to TRBJ2-5, with 8 bases fitting TRBD1. This CDR3 spans 14 amino acids. V lost 6 bases, J lost 5 bases, and 8 bases stayed unmatched. Germline V gives CDR1 MNHNY, CDR2 SVGAGI (reference sequence). CDR3 nucleotides: TGTGCCAGCAGAAGAGACAGGGGATCCGAGACCCAGTACTTC. It is translated as CASRRDRGSETQYF.

This clonotype has a count of ten or more. This chain links TRBV6-5 with TRBJ1-6, with no clear D. CDR1 MNHEY and CDR2 SVGAGI come from the germline V gene. The CDR3 length is 15 residues. The V end lost 6 bases, the J end lost 0 bases, and 9 bases lay between the germline ends. The CDR3 sequence is CASRRRFSYNSPLHF. The CDR3 nucleotides are TGTGCCAGCAGGAGGAGGTTCTCCTATAATTCACCCCTCCACTTT.

The chain combines TRBV5-1 with TRBJ1-4; D perhaps matches TRBD1 (5 bases). Germline V gives CDR1 SGHRS, CDR2 YFSETQ. This CDR3 is 14 amino acids long. V gave up 4 bases and J gave up 6 bases, with 13 bases separating them. CDR3 bases: TGCGCCAGCAGCCGACAGTTAGGGCATGAAAAACTGTTTTTT. It encodes CASSRQLGHEKLFF.

This clonotype was seen at least ten times. The chain is built from TRBV6-5 and TRBJ1-2, with a tentative D call TRBD1 (5 bases). The length of the CDR3 is 15 residues. Germline V gene lookup returns CDR1 MNHEY and CDR2 SVGAGI. Trimming left V 8 bases short and J 3 bases short, with 19 bases between. The CDR3 DNA follows: TGTGCCAGCTTCCGCGGGGGGACCGGGGACTATGGCTACACCTTC. It specifies CASFRGGTGDYGYTF.

This clonotype was observed at least ten times. V usage is TRBV27 and J usage is TRBJ1-2; the D gene is possibly TRBD1 (5 bases). Trimming removed 3 bases from V and 14 bases from J, with 16 bases in between. Per the germline V gene, CDR1 is MNHEY and CDR2 is SMNVEV (reference sequence). This CDR3 is built from 12 residues. The CDR3 DNA reads as TGTGCCAGCAGTTTCCAGGGAACGGCTTATACCTTC. This codes for CASSFQGTAYTF.

This clonotype was counted ten times or more. This chain links TRBV7-2 with TRBJ2-7, with 9 bases lining up with TRBD1. Looked up from germline, CDR1 is SGHTA and CDR2 is FQGNSA. The CDR3 sequence is 16 residues long. The V segment lost 5 bases and the J segment 3 bases; nucleotides outside the gene matches: 11. CDR3 loop: CASSPLGQGLSYEQYF. In nucleotides, the CDR3 is TGTGCCAGCAGCCCCCTGGGACAGGGATTAAGCTACGAGCAGTACTTC.

This clonotype has at least ten counts. At one boundary the junction diverges from the germline segment, which might be a read error. V usage is TRBV7-2 and J usage is TRBJ1-2, with 9 bases matching TRBD1. The CDR3 has 16 residues. Per the germline V gene, CDR1 is SGHTA and CDR2 is FQGNSA. The CDR3 nucleotides are TGTGTCAGCAGCTCCTACCTAGGACAGGGGAGAAATGGCTACACCTTC. It specifies CVSSSYLGQGRNGYTF.

This clonotype was picked up many times. The gene calls are TRBV27 and TRBJ2-7; the D gene is possibly TRBD2 (5 bases). The length of the CDR3 is 11 residues. The V gene lost 5 bases and the J gene lost 4 bases, with 6 bases spanning the gap. Germline CDR1 is MNHEY and CDR2 is SMNVEV (reference sequence). CDR3 nucleotide sequence: TGTGCCAGCAGTCCGGGGTACGAGCAGTACTTC. Amino acids: CASSPGYEQYF.

This clonotype was seen repeatedly, ten times or more. The DNA for the CDR3 is TGTGCCAGCAGCATCCAACTAGCGGGCTACGAGCAGTACTTC. Translating it yields CASSIQLAGYEQYF. This chain uses TRBV7-2 with TRBJ2-7; 9 bases are shared with TRBD2. The junction had 5 bases not matched to a gene; V was cut back by 5 bases and J by 3 bases. Germline CDR1 SGHTA, CDR2 FQGNSA. This CDR3 region has 14 residues.

This clonotype turned up a few times. The V call is TRBV3-1, the J call TRBJ2-2; 8 bases are a match to TRBD1. The CDR3 extends over 18 amino acids. J gave up 4 bases and V 3 bases, and 13 bases lay outside the gene matches. Per germline, CDR1 LGHDT and CDR2 YNNKEL (reference sequence). The CDR3 region is CASSHPPGTGTGTGELFF. CDR3 coding DNA: TGTGCCAGCAGCCACCCCCCCGGGACAGGCACGGGCACCGGGGAGCTGTTTTTT.

This clonotype was detected ten times or more. The chain carries TRBV5-1 and TRBJ1-1; the D is unclear. The germline CDR1 and CDR2 sequences are SGHRS and YFSETQ. Trimming took 0 bases from V and 5 from J, leaving 14 bases between them. This CDR3 is 15 amino acids long. The CDR3: CASSLDASQTTEAFF. The CDR3 nucleotides read TGCGCCAGCAGCTTGGACGCCAGCCAAACAACTGAAGCTTTCTTT.

This clonotype was observed a handful of times. CDR3 DNA: TGTGCCAGCAGTACTCGGACCTCTGAAGCTTTCTTT. Amino acid sequence: CASSTRTSEAFF. J is TRBJ1-1 and V is TRBV12-3 or TRBV12-4; D gene uncertain. This CDR3 is built from 12 residues. V was pared by 5 bases and J by 6 bases, with 10 bases between.

The chain employs TRBV10-3 and TRBJ1-6, with 10 bases that match TRBD1. The CDR3 consists of 16 residues. Germline CDR1 is ENHRY and CDR2 is SYGVKD. V gave up 6 bases and J gave up 3 bases; unmatched junction bases: 5. The CDR3 DNA reads TGTGCCATCAGACAGACAGGGGGCGGCTATAATTCACCCCTCCACTTT. Its protein product is CAIRQTGGGYNSPLHF.

The rearrangement links TRBV29-1 to TRBJ1-1; D unclear. Germline lookup yields CDR1 SQVTM and CDR2 ANQGSEA. V lost 0 bases to trimming and J lost 9 bases, with 17 bases between them. The CDR3 contains 14 residues. In nucleotides, the CDR3 is TGCAGCGTTGAAGAAGCTATACTAGGGAGGAAAGCTTTCTTT. Its translation is CSVEEAILGRKAFF.

This clonotype was picked up a small number of times. The chain joins TRBV24-1 to TRBJ1-2; D remains ambiguous. V gave up 2 bases and J gave up 6 bases, with 6 bases separating them. Germline values: CDR1 KGHDR, CDR2 SFDVKD. The CDR3 runs 12 residues. The DNA of the CDR3 is TGTGCCACCAGTGATTCTACTCATGGCTACACCTTC. This gives the protein CATSDSTHGYTF.

V and J are TRBV24-1 and TRBJ2-2; a weak D match, TRBD2 (6 bases). CDR1 is KGHDR, CDR2 SFDVKD, per germline. The V gene lost 1 base and the J gene lost 2 bases, with 10 bases spanning the gap. This CDR3 spans 16 amino acids. DNA of the CDR3: TGTGCCACCAGTGATTTCTCGCGGGGAAACACCGGGGAGCTGTTTTTT. It yields the protein CATSDFSRGNTGELFF.

This clonotype occurred many times. The genes are TRBV5-4 and TRBJ1-6; D not resolved. This CDR3 is 15 amino acids long. CDR1 and CDR2 (germline): SGHNT, YYREEE (reference sequence). The V and J ends lost 0 bases and 0 bases respectively, with 4 bases between them. CDR3 DNA sequence: TGTGCCAGCAGCTTGGCAGTCTCCTATAATTCACCCCTCCACTTT. Translated, it gives CASSLAVSYNSPLHF.

This clonotype was seen ten or more times. The chain uses TRBV7-8 and TRBJ2-5; no clear D. Between the trimmed V and J ends, which lost 0 bases and 12 bases, there was a span of 20 bases. Germline CDR1 SGHVS, CDR2 FQNEAQ. The CDR3 extends over 15 amino acids. The DNA for the CDR3 is TGTGCCAGCAGCTTAGCGCGGACGGCCCTATATCCGGAGTACTTC. Residues: CASSLARTALYPEYF. Together with reference TRBV7-8 and TRBJ2-5, the CDR3 gives the full variable domain: GAGVSQSPRYKVAKRGQDVALRCDPISGHVSLFWYQQALGQGPEFLTYFQNEAQLDKSGLPSDRFFAERPEGSVSTLKIQRTQQEDSAVYLCASSLARTALYPEYFGPGTRLLVL.

This clonotype was counted many times. J is TRBJ2-2 and V is TRBV6-6; 7 nucleotides align to TRBD1. V trimming: 5 bases; J trimming: 7 bases; junction bases outside the gene matches: 7. This CDR3 contains 14 residues. Germline loops: CDR1 MNHNY, CDR2 SVGAGI (reference sequence). The CDR3 nucleotides read TGTGCCAGCAGTCTCGACAGGGATGGCGGGGAGCTGTTTTTT. The encoded protein is CASSLDRDGGELFF.

This clonotype was observed a handful of times. V is TRBV27 and J is TRBJ2-2; 9 positions agree with TRBD1. CDR3 length: 16 amino acids. Germline CDR1 MNHEY, CDR2 SMNVEV (reference sequence). Trimming removed 5 bases from V and 2 bases from J; junction bases left unmatched: 6. This chain's CDR3 is CASSPRTGVNTGELFF. CDR3 nucleotide sequence: TGTGCCAGCAGTCCAAGGACAGGGGTCAACACCGGGGAGCTGTTTTTT.

CDR3: CASSLRPDTGYEQYF. The CDR3 coding sequence is TGTGCCAGCAGTTTACGCCCTGATACCGGGTACGAGCAGTACTTC. The chain joins TRBV28 to TRBJ2-7, with D unclear. This CDR3 is 15 amino acids long. Deletions cut 2 bases from V and 4 bases from J, with 15 bases between. Germline V gives CDR1 MDHEN, CDR2 SYDVKM.

This clonotype was detected ten times or more. The chain joins TRBV7-6 to TRBJ2-5; the D is unclear. Trimming removed 2 bases at V and 4 bases at J, with 14 bases between. This CDR3 contains 15 residues. The V gene's germline CDR1 is SGHVS and CDR2 FNYEAQ. The DNA of the CDR3 is TGTGCCAGCAGCTTATCGGTACAGTACCGAGAGACCCAGTACTTC. This codes for CASSLSVQYRETQYF. Combining the CDR3 with reference TRBV7-6 and TRBJ2-5 gives the whole variable domain GAGVSQSPRYKVTKRGQDVALRCDPISGHVSLYWYRQALGQGPEFLTYFNYEAQQDKSGLPNDRFSAERPEGSISTLTIQRTEQRDSAMYRCASSLSVQYRETQYFGPGTRLLVL.

This clonotype appeared many times. The rearrangement uses TRBV28 and TRBJ2-1; TRBD2 might be the D (6 bases). Germline CDR1 reads MDHEN; CDR2 reads SYDVKM. The CDR3 is made up of 21 amino acids. The V gene lost 4 bases and the J gene lost 4 bases, with 32 bases spanning the gap. The CDR3 sequence: CASSSPQRVKGGRASYNEQFF. The CDR3 DNA reads as TGTGCCAGCAGTTCCCCCCAGCGGGTAAAGGGTGGGCGGGCCTCTTACAATGAGCAGTTCTTC.

This clonotype showed up many times. The V gene is TRBV11-2, the J gene TRBJ1-2; possible D gene TRBD1, 5 bases. Germline V gene lookup returns CDR1 SGHAT and CDR2 FQNNGV. With 6 bases removed from V and 9 bases from J, the gap between germline ends came to 17 bases. The CDR3 length is 13 residues. The CDR3 nucleotides are TGTGCCAGCAGTCGGGGCTACGGCCTTAGCTACACCTTC. This encodes CASSRGYGLSYTF.

The rearrangement joins TRBV29-1 to TRBJ2-3; perhaps TRBD1 as D (5 bases). The germline V gene has CDR1 SQVTM and CDR2 ANQGSEA. V was pared by 4 bases and J by 0 bases, with 8 bases between. The CDR3 is 13 amino acids. As DNA, the CDR3 is TGCAGCGTTGGGGGCGTTAGCACAGATACGCAGTATTTT. This translates into CSVGGVSTDTQYF.

This clonotype was counted only a few times. The rearrangement joins TRBV7-3 to TRBJ2-5; 8 nucleotides align to TRBD2. The V segment lost 4 bases and the J segment 4 bases; nucleotides outside the gene matches: 5. The CDR3 contains 14 residues. The germline V gene has CDR1 SGHTA and CDR2 FQGTGA. The DNA of the CDR3 is TGTGCCAGCAGCTCGGGACTAGGCGGAGAGACCCAGTACTTC. Protein sequence: CASSSGLGGETQYF.

This clonotype was recorded at least ten times. The chain recombines TRBV7-3 with TRBJ2-7, with a weak D call TRBD2 (6 bases). The CDR3 contains 16 residues. CDR1 is SGHTA and CDR2 is FQGTGA in the germline V gene. The V end lost 0 bases, the J end lost 6 bases, and 18 bases lay between the germline ends. The CDR3 loop reads CASSLTTGQGGREQYF. CDR3 bases: TGTGCCAGCAGCTTAACGACCGGGCAGGGAGGACGCGAGCAGTACTTC.

This clonotype has a count of ten or more. The V and J genes are TRBV30 and TRBJ1-6; 10 positions match TRBD1. Looked up from germline, CDR1 is GTSNPN and CDR2 is SVGIG (reference sequence). The CDR3 has 13 residues. V dropped 4 bases and J dropped 8; count of bases not matched to a gene: 2. The CDR3 DNA is TGTGCCTGGAAAGGGACAGGGGATTCACCCCTCCACTTT. Translating it yields CAWKGTGDSPLHF.

This clonotype was detected a few times. The rearrangement links TRBV6-5 to TRBJ2-1; D unresolved. The germline V gene has CDR1 MNHEY and CDR2 SVGAGI. The V end was cut by 2 bases, the J end by 1 base, with 3 bases between. This CDR3 has 13 amino acids. CDR3 bases: TGTGCCAGCAGTTACGAATCCTACAATGAGCAGTTCTTC. Protein product: CASSYESYNEQFF.

This clonotype was recorded at least ten times. The chain joins TRBV20-1 to TRBJ2-5; 9 bases line up with TRBD2. There are 13 residues in the CDR3. The germline V gene has CDR1 DFQATT and CDR2 SNEGSKA (reference sequence). After removal of 5 bases from V and 4 bases from J, the junction contained 5 bases not matched to a gene. CDR3 residues: CSAAGLAIETQYF. As DNA, the CDR3 is TGCAGTGCTGCGGGACTAGCAATAGAGACCCAGTACTTC.